This TCR beta chain was profiled in a study of blood T cell repertoires in COVID-19. Overall study: Sites in the United States, Italy and Spain provided acute and convalescent COVID-19 samples.

From germline, CDR1 is ENHRY and CDR2 SYGVKD. The CDR3 extends over 14 amino acids. The V and J ends lost 2 bases and 2 bases respectively, with 9 bases between them. Assignment of participants to cohorts was predicated upon participant-reported clinical history. Authors' analysis steps: The assay estimated nucleated cells by amplifying reference gene primers. Clones were sequenced by immunoSEQ multiplex PCR, and TCRdb holds only the in-frame ones, with some missing. The V and J calls and clone size were taken over from that table, and D and trimming were inferred from the DNA. The table lists 450,000 or so clones, roughly 88% of them singletons.

This TCR was recovered from a man aged 18 to 29 who had recovered from COVID-19. The sample was PBMCs or T cells enriched from blood (not recorded which). The chain is built from TRBV10-3 and TRBJ1-2; the D gene is possibly TRBD1 (6 bases). CDR3: CAISERTENYGYTF. For the CDR3, the DNA is TGTGCCATCAGTGAGAGGACAGAGAACTATGGCTACACCTTC.